Presented here are 19 T cell receptor beta chains from one specimen sequenced in a study of cytomegalovirus exposure and HLA in healthy donors. PCR employed 60 Vbeta and 13 Jbeta primers. Data came from immunoSEQ multiplex PCR; TCRdb stores just in-frame clones and leaves some out. In the table there are 80,000 or so clones, about 80% of which are singletons. Sequencing was performed on PBMCs. The receptor source for this set is a woman in her thirties or forties in good health and CMV-seronegative.

The gene calls are TRBV28 and TRBJ1-1, with 7 bases identical to TRBD1. J lost 0 bases, V lost 3 bases, and 10 bases had no gene match. The CDR3 covers 17 residues. Germline V gives CDR1 MDHEN, CDR2 SYDVKM. The CDR3 loop reads CASSFPGTAYMNTEAFF. The CDR3 DNA follows: TGTGCCAGCAGTTTTCCCGGGACAGCATACATGAACACTGAAGCTTTCTTT.

The chain links TRBV12-5 to TRBJ2-2; 7 nucleotides match TRBD1. This CDR3 has 16 amino acids. V trimming: 0 bases; J trimming: 6 bases; junction bases outside the gene matches: 7. Germline assignment: CDR1 LGHNT and CDR2 FRNRAP. In nucleotides, the CDR3 is TGTGCTAGTGGTTTGGTGGTGACAGGGAAACCCGGGGAGCTGTTTTTT. This codes for CASGLVVTGKPGELFF.

The chain links TRBV5-1 to TRBJ1-2; 7 bases line up with TRBD1. The CDR3 is 12 amino acids. The V and J ends lost 0 bases and 9 bases, in that order; junction bases with no gene match: 2. The V gene's germline CDR1 is SGHRS and CDR2 YFSETQ. This chain's CDR3 is CASSLGQGSYTF. The CDR3 DNA sequence: TGCGCCAGCAGCTTGGGACAGGGAAGCTACACCTTC. Full variable domain (rest looked up from reference TRBV5-1 and TRBJ1-2): KAGVTQTPRYLIKTRGQQVTLSCSPISGHRSVSWYQQTPGQGLQFLFEYFSETQRNKGNFPGRFSGRQFSNSRSEMNVSTLELGDSALYLCASSLGQGSYTFGSGTRLTVV.

This rearrangement joins TRBV7-6 to TRBJ1-6; D is perhaps TRBD1 (6 bases). CDR1 and CDR2 from the germline V gene are SGHVS and FNYEAQ. With 6 bases removed from V and 0 bases from J, the gap between germline ends came to 12 bases. CDR3 length equals 16 residues. Here the CDR3 reads CASRPTGSSYNSPLHF. As DNA, the CDR3 is TGTGCCAGCAGACCTACAGGGAGCTCCTATAATTCACCCCTCCACTTT.

The chain uses TRBV4-1 and TRBJ1-5, with 7 bases fitting TRBD1. The CDR3 is 15 amino acids. With 3 bases clipped from V and 2 bases from J, the junction kept 4 bases outside the gene matches. The germline gives CDR1 MGHRA, CDR2 YSYEKL. This CDR3 is CASSHTGEGNQPQHF. The CDR3 DNA follows: TGCGCCAGCAGCCACACAGGGGAGGGCAATCAGCCCCAGCATTTT.

The chain employs TRBV21-1 and TRBJ2-7; TRBD2 is taken as the D call from the table, unchecked against the DNA. TRBV21-1 is an annotated pseudogene. CDR3 size: 19 residues. CDR3 region: CASSYQRDLTSPINYEQYF. The CDR3 DNA sequence: TGTGCCAGCAGTTACCAACGGGACCTCACTAGCCCTATCAACTACGAGCAGTACTTC.

This clone was observed a handful of times. The rearrangement uses TRBV6-5 and TRBJ2-3, with D possibly matching TRBD2 (5 bases). V was shortened by 2 bases and J by 6 bases, with 12 bases between the two germline ends. Germline assignment: CDR1 MNHEY and CDR2 SVGAGI. CDR3 size: 14 residues. The CDR3 region is CASSYEGYGDTQYF. CDR3 bases: TGTGCCAGCAGTTACGAGGGCTACGGGGATACGCAGTATTTT.

This CDR3 is CASSLAGIAGESTDTQYF. In nucleotides, the CDR3 is TGTGCCAGCAGCTTAGCAGGCATAGCGGGAGAGAGCACAGATACGCAGTATTTT. This rearrangement joins TRBV7-8 to TRBJ2-3, with 9 bases fitting TRBD2. Germline V gene lookup returns CDR1 SGHVS and CDR2 FQNEAQ. CDR3 length equals 18 residues. The V and J ends lost 0 bases and 0 bases, in that order; junction bases with no gene match: 7.

V is TRBV2 and J is TRBJ1-2; a weak D match, TRBD1 (5 bases). The CDR3 runs to 15 residues. Trimming took off 8 bases at V and 0 bases at J, with 16 bases between the two ends. Looked up from germline, CDR1 is SNHLY and CDR2 is FYNNEI. This chain's CDR3 is CASCWGNPTNYGYTF. CDR3 in DNA: TGTGCCAGCTGCTGGGGCAACCCGACTAACTATGGCTACACCTTC.

To note about this clone: One junction end does not reproduce the germline sequence, and a read error may be involved. The chain carries TRBV5-4 and TRBJ1-2; D is ambiguous. This CDR3 has 14 amino acids. The germline V gene has CDR1 SGHNT and CDR2 YYREEE (reference sequence). CDR3 amino acids: CASSPRGGNYGYNF. DNA of the CDR3: TGTGCCAGCAGCCCGCGGGGAGGTAACTATGGCTACAACTTC.

The chain uses TRBV6-4 and TRBJ2-6, with D possibly matching TRBD1 (6 bases). Germline lookup yields CDR1 MRHNA and CDR2 SNTAGT. The CDR3 contains 18 residues. Trimming took 9 bases from V and 0 from J, leaving 21 bases between them. The CDR3 spells CARSHSDRSSSGANVLTF. The CDR3 region has the DNA TGTGCCAGGTCCCACTCGGACAGATCTTCCTCTGGGGCCAACGTCCTGACTTTC.

CDR3 residues: CASSLVSTNEKLFF. The CDR3 DNA reads TGTGCCAGCAGCTTGGTCTCAACTAATGAAAAACTGTTTTTT. The V call is TRBV5-5, the J call TRBJ1-4, with D hard to call. This CDR3 contains 14 residues. The V and J ends lost 0 bases and 0 bases respectively, with 3 bases between them. Germline CDR1 and CDR2: SGHKS and YYEKEE (reference sequence).

This clone has more than one count but fewer than ten. This chain connects TRBV11-2 to TRBJ2-5, with D possibly matching TRBD2 (6 bases). V was trimmed by 5 bases and J by 2 bases, leaving 15 bases between them. Germline lookup yields CDR1 SGHAT and CDR2 FQNNGV. The CDR3 extends over 15 amino acids. Here the CDR3 reads CASSRLGREQETQYF. CDR3 nucleotides: TGTGCCAGCAGCCGCCTTGGGCGGGAACAAGAGACCCAGTACTTC.

This clone was found once. The chain combines TRBV29-1 with TRBJ2-1, with a tentative D call TRBD2 (6 bases). V shed 5 bases and J shed 8 bases, with 19 bases lying between them. This CDR3 has 14 amino acids. Germline V lookup: CDR1 SQVTM, CDR2 ANQGSEA. CDR3 protein: CSVLGGKLVDEQFF. CDR3 nucleotide sequence: TGCAGCGTTCTTGGCGGGAAGCTAGTCGATGAGCAGTTCTTC.

This clone was observed a few times. The gene calls are TRBV5-5 and TRBJ2-2, with 9 bases matching TRBD2. The CDR3 loop spans 17 amino acids. The germline V gene encodes CDR1 SGHKS and CDR2 YYEKEE (reference sequence). V shed 6 bases and J 2 bases; nucleotides not matched to a gene: 11. In nucleotides, the CDR3 is TGTGCCAGCACCCCTGGCGGGAGGGCAAAAAACACCGGGGAGCTGTTTTTT. Translation gives CASTPGGRAKNTGELFF.

Within the sample, this clone is medium-sized. Written as DNA, the CDR3 is TGTGCCAGTACCCGGGATGCTGGGCTTAGCGGGCGGCATTTT. Amino acid sequence: CASTRDAGLSGRHF. V gene TRBV19 combines with J gene TRBJ1-5; no clear D. V lost 7 bases, J lost 15 bases, and 25 bases lay in between. The CDR3 runs to 14 residues. Germline V lookup: CDR1 LNHDA, CDR2 SQIVND (reference sequence).

The CDR3 DNA sequence: TGTGCCAGCGATGAACAGGGCAGTGGGGCCAACGTCCTGACTTTC. The encoded protein is CASDEQGSGANVLTF. The chain has TRBV2 and TRBJ2-6, with TRBD1 as a possible D gene (6 bases). With 8 bases removed from V and 3 bases from J, the gap between germline ends came to 14 bases. Germline CDR1 is SNHLY and CDR2 is FYNNEI. This CDR3 has 15 residues.

V is TRBV29-1 and J is TRBJ2-7, with no clear D. Germline CDR1 reads SQVTM; CDR2 reads ANQGSEA. V lost 4 bases, J lost 2 bases, and 9 bases lay in between. The CDR3 spans 12 residues. CDR3 bases: TGCAGCGTTGGGAGTTTAACCTACGAGCAGTACTTC. Its protein product is CSVGSLTYEQYF.

This chain uses TRBV6-4 with TRBJ2-2, with TRBD1 matching over 8 bases. The CDR3 extends over 14 amino acids. The V gene's germline CDR1 is MRHNA and CDR2 SNTAGT. V gave up 5 bases and J gave up 8 bases; unmatched junction bases: 7. CDR3 sequence reads: CASSKGQDLGELFF. The CDR3 bases are TGTGCCAGCAGTAAGGGACAGGACTTGGGGGAGCTGTTTTTT.